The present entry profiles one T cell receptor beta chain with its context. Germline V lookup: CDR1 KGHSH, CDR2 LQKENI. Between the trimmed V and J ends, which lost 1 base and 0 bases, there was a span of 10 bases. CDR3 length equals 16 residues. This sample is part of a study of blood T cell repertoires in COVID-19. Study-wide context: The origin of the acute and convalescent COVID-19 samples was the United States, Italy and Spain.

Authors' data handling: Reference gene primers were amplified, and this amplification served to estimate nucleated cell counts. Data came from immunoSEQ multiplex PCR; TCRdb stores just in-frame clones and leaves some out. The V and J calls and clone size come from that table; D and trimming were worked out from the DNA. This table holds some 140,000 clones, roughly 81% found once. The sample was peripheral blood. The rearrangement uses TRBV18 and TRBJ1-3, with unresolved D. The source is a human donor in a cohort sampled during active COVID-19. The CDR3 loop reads CASSPQEGSSGNTIYF. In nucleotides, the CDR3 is TGTGCCAGCTCACCACAGGAGGGAAGCTCTGGAAACACCATATATTTT.